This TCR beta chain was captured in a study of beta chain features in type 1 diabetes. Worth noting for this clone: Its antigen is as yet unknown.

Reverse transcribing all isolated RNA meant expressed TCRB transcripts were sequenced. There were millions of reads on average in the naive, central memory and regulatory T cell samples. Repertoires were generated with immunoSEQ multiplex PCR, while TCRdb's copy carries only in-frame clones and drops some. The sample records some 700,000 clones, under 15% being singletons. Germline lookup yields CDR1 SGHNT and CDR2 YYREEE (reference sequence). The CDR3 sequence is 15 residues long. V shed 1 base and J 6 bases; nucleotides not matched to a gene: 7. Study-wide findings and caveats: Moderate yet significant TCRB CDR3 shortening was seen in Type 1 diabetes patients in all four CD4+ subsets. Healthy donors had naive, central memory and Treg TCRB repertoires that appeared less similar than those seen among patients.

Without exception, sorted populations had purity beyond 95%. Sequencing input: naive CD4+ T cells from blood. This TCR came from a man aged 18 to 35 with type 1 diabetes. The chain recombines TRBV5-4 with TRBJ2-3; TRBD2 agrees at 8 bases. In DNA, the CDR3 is TGTGCCAGCAGCTTGCAGGACGGGGGGGCGGATACGCAGTATTTT. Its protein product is CASSLQDGGADTQYF.